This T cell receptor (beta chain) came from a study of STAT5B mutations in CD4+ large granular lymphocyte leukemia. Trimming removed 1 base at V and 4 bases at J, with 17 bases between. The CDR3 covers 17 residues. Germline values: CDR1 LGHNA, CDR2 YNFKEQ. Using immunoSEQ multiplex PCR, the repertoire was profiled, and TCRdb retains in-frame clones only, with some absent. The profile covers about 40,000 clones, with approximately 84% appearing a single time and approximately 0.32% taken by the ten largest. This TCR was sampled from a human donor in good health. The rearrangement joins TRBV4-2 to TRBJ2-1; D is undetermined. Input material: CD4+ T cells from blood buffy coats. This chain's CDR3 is CASSQATKGNGYNEQFF. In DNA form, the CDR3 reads TGTGCCAGCAGCCAAGCCACTAAAGGCAATGGTTACAATGAGCAGTTCTTC.